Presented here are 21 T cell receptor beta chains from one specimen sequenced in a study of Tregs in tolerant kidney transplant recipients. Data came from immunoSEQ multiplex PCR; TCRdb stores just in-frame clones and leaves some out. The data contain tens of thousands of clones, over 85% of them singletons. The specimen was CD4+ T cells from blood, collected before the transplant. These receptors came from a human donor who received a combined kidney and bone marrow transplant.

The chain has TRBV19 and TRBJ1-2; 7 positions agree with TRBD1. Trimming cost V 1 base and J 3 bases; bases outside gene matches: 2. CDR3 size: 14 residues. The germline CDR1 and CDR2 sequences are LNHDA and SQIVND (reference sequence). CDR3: CASSIVDRDYGYTF. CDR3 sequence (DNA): TGTGCCAGTAGTATAGTAGACAGGGACTATGGCTACACCTTC.

CDR3 nucleotide sequence: TGTGCCAGCAGCTCGGACAGGGTGGGCGGCTACACCTTC. Protein: CASSSDRVGGYTF. The chain couples TRBV7-2 to TRBJ1-2; TRBD1 aligns across 8 bases. The J segment lost 8 bases and the V segment lost 4 bases, leaving 6 bases of the junction unmatched. Germline V gene data show CDR1 as SGHTA and CDR2 as FQGNSA. This CDR3 contains 13 residues.

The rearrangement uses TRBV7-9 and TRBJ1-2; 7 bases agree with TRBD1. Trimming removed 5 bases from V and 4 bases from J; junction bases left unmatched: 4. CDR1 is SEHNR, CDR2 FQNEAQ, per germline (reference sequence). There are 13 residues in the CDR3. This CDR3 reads CASSPRDSYGYTF. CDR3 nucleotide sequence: TGTGCCAGCAGCCCCCGGGACAGCTATGGCTACACCTTC. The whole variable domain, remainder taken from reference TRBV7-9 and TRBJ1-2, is DTGVSQNPRHKITKRGQNVTFRCDPISEHNRLYWYRQTLGQGPEFLTYFQNEAQLEKSRLLSDRFSAERPKGSFSTLEIQRTEQGDSAMYLCASSPRDSYGYTFGSGTRLTVV.

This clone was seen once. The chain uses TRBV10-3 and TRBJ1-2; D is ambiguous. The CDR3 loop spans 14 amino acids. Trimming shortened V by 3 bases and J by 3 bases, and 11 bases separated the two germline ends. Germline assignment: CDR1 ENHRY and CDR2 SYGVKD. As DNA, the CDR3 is TGTGCCATCAGTGATCAGGCTTTAGACTATGGCTACACCTTC. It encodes CAISDQALDYGYTF.

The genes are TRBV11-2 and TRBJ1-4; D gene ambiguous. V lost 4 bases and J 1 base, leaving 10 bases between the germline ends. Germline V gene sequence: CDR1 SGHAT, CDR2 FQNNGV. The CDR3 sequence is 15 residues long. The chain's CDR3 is CASSSRVKTNEKLFF. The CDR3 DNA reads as TGTGCCAGCAGCTCCCGGGTAAAAACTAATGAAAAACTGTTTTTT.

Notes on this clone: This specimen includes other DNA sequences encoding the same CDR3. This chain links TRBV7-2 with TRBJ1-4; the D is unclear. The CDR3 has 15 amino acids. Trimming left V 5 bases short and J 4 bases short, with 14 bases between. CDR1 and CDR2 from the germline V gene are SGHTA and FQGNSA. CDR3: CASSLRTALNEKLFF. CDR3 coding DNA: TGTGCCAGCAGCCTAAGGACTGCTCTTAATGAAAAACTGTTTTTT.

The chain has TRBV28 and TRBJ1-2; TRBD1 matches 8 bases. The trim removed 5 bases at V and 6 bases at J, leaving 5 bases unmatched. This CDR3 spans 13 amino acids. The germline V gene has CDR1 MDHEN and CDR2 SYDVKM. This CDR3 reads CASSKTGVDGYTF. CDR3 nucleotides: TGTGCCAGCAGTAAGACAGGGGTGGATGGCTACACCTTC.

As DNA, the CDR3 is TGTGCCAGTAGTATTTCTTGGCGGAGTAACTATGGCTACACCTTC. Protein sequence: CASSISWRSNYGYTF. The chain recombines TRBV19 with TRBJ1-2; D remains unclear. V was shortened by 3 bases and J by 1 base, with 12 bases between the two germline ends. This CDR3 contains 15 residues. Germline values: CDR1 LNHDA, CDR2 SQIVND (reference sequence).

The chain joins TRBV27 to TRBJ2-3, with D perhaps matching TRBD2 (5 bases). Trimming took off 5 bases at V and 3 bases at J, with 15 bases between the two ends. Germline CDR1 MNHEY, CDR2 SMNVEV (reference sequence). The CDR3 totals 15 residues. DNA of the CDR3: TGTGCCAGCAGTCGTCCGGGGATCGAGACAGATACGCAGTATTTT. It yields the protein CASSRPGIETDTQYF.

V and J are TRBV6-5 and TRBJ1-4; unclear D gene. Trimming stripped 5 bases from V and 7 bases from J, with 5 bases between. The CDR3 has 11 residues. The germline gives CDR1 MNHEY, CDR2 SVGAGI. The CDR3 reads CASSLGEKLFF. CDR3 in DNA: TGTGCCAGCAGTCTAGGTGAAAAACTGTTTTTT.

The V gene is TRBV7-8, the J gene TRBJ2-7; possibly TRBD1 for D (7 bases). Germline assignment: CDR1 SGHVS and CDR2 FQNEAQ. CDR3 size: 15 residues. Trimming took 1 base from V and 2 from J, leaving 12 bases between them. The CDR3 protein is CASSLVRGEAYEQYF. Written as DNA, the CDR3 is TGTGCCAGCAGCTTAGTCAGGGGGGAGGCCTACGAGCAGTACTTC.

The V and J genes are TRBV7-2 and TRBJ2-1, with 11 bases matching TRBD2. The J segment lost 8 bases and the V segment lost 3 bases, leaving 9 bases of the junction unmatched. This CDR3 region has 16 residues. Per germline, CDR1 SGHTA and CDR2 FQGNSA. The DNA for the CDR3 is TGTGCCAGCAGCTTTGTAGCGGGGGGGCCTAACGATGAGCAGTTCTTC. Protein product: CASSFVAGGPNDEQFF.

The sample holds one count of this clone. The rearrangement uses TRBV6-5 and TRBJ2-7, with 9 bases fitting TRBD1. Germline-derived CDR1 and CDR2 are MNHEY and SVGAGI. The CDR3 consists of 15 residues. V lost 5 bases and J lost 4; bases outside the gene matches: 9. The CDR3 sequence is CASSRRHGQGYEQYF. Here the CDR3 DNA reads TGTGCCAGCAGTCGTCGCCATGGACAGGGGTACGAGCAGTACTTC.

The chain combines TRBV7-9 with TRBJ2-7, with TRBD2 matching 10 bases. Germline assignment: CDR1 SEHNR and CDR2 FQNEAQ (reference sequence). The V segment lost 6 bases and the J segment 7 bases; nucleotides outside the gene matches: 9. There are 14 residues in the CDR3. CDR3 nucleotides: TGTGCCAGCAGTCACCTAGCGGGAGATTCTGAGCAGTACTTC. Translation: CASSHLAGDSEQYF.

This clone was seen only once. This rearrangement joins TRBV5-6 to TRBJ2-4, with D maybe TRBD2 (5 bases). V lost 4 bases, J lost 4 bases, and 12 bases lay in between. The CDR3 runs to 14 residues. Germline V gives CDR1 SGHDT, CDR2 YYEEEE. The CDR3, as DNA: TGTGCCAGCAGCGGAAGCGGTTATAAAAACATTCAGTACTTC. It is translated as CASSGSGYKNIQYF.

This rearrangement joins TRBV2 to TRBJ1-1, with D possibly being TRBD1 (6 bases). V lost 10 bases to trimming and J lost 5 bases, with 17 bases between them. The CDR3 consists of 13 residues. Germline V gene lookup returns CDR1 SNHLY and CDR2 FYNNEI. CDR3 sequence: CATRTEKFTEAFF. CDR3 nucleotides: TGTGCCACAAGGACAGAAAAGTTTACTGAAGCTTTCTTT.

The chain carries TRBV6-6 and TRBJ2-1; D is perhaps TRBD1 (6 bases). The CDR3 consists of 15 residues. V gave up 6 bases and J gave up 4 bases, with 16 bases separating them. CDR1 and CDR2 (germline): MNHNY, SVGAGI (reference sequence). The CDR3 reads CASSKPRDRYNEQFF. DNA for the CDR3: TGTGCCAGCAGCAAGCCCCGCGACAGGTACAATGAGCAGTTCTTC.

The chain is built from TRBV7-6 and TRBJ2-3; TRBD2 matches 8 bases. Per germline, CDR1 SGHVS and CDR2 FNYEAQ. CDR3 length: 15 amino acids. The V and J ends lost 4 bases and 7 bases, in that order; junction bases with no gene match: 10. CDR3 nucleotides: TGTGCCAGCAGCTCCTCCGGGGGGGCCATAAATACGCAGTATTTT. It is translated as CASSSSGGAINTQYF.

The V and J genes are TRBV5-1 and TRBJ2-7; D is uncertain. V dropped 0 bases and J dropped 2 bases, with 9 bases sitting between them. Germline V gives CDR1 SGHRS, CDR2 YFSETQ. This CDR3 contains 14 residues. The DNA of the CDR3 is TGCGCCAGCAGCTTGGGCAGGTTACCCTACGAGCAGTACTTC. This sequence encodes CASSLGRLPYEQYF.

The CDR3: CASSRDTYSNQPQHF. The CDR3 DNA follows: TGTGCCAGCAGCCGGGACACGTATAGCAATCAGCCCCAGCATTTT. The V and J genes are TRBV6-5 and TRBJ1-5, with D perhaps matching TRBD1 (6 bases). V was cut by 6 bases and J by 0 bases, with 12 bases left in between. CDR1 and CDR2 from the germline V gene are MNHEY and SVGAGI. The CDR3 has 15 amino acids.

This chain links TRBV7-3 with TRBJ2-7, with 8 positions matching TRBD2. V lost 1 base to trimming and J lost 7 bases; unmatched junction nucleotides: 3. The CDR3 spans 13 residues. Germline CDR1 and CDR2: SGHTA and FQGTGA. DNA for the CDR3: TGTGCCAGCAGCTTAAACGGGAGGGGTGAGCAGTACTTC. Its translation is CASSLNGRGEQYF.